Listed below are T cell receptor beta chains from one sample, sequenced in a study of molecular identifiers for immune sequencing clone quantification. MiXCR was run by TCRdb on the PCR reads, yielding one entry per CDR3 protein. The sample includes about 97,000 distinct CDR3 sequences, under 40% of them seen just once. Sequencing was done on a sample of naive CD8+ T cells from blood, with Jurkat cell RNA spiked in. These receptors were taken from a human donor in good health. Some libraries in this study had Jurkat cell RNA spiked in. Both conserved end residues are part of each CDR3. Fields, in order: D gene, J gene, V gene, clone size, CDR3 DNA, CDR3 protein. A D gene is named only where the DNA matches it firmly. Size is omitted from some rows. Given values are once, few, many or a class for expanded clones.

NA | TRBJ2-7 | TRBV7-2 | NA | TGTGCCAGCAGCTTAGCCCCCCTCTTGGACGCGCAGTACTTC | CASSLAPLLDAQYF
TRBD1 | TRBJ1-1 | TRBV5-3 | NA | TGTGCCAGCAGCTCTACAGGGGAGGAAGCTTTCTTT | CASSSTGEEAFF
NA | TRBJ1-5 | TRBV11-2 | NA | TGTGCCAGCAGCTTAGGAACAGGGTATCAGCCCCAGCATTTT | CASSLGTGYQPQHF
NA | TRBJ2-2 | TRBV6-2/TRBV6-3 | many | TGTGCCAGCAGCCGCACCGGGGAGCTGTTTTTT | CASSRTGELFF
TRBD1 | TRBJ2-7 | TRBV7-9 | NA | TGTGCCAGCAGCCCAGCGACAGGGTTTGAGCAGTACTTC | CASSPATGFEQYF
NA | TRBJ2-7 | TRBV14 | NA | TGTGCCAGCAGCCAAGAAAGAGGCCAGACTCTCTCCTACGAGCAGTACTTC | CASSQERGQTLSYEQYF
TRBD2 | TRBJ2-7 | TRBV18 | many | TGTGCCAGCTCACCCGGGACTAGCTACGAGCAGTACTTC | CASSPGTSYEQYF
NA | TRBJ2-7 | TRBV4-1 | many | TGCGCCAGCAGCGAGGGACCGATGAACTACGAGCAGTACTTC | CASSEGPMNYEQYF
NA | TRBJ2-5 | TRBV27 | NA | TGTGCCAGCAGTTTAAGTATCGGGGAAGAGACCCAGTACTTC | CASSLSIGEETQYF
NA | TRBJ2-5 | TRBV5-6 | NA | TGTGCCGGCAGCTTGGGACCTGGGGAGACCCAGTACTTC | CAGSLGPGETQYF
NA | TRBJ1-5 | TRBV19 | NA | TGTGCCAGTAGTATTGGGGCCCAAAATCAGCCCCAGCATTTT | CASSIGAQNQPQHF
NA | TRBJ2-1 | TRBV16 | NA | TGTGCCAGCAGCCAAGGGCTAACTCTCTACAATGAGCAGTTCTTC | CASSQGLTLYNEQFF
NA | TRBJ2-7 | TRBV10-3 | NA | TGTGCCATCAGTGAGGCTGGAGAGGCCTCCTACGAGCAGTACTTC | CAISEAGEASYEQYF
NA | TRBJ2-5 | TRBV20-1 | NA | TGCAGTGCTAGAGAAGAGGTAGCGGCCAGTCAGTACTTC | CSAREEVAASQYF